These 32 T cell receptor beta chains originate from one sample sequenced in a study of PD-L1 blockade in urothelial cancer. Sequencing used immunoSEQ multiplex PCR; TCRdb keeps in-frame clones, though not all of them. The data show about 100,000 clones, 70% to 85% seen once. This specimen was PBMCs, taken around atezolizumab (anti-PD-L1) treatment. These receptors all come from a man aged 50-60 years with urothelial cancer.

The chain is built from TRBV5-5 and TRBJ2-1; the D gene is possibly TRBD1 (5 bases). The CDR3 totals 15 residues. V lost 4 bases and J 0 bases, leaving 11 bases between the germline ends. Per the germline V gene, CDR1 is SGHKS and CDR2 is YYEKEE (reference sequence). The CDR3 DNA reads as TGTGCCAGCAGCGAACAGGACCGCTCCTACAATGAGCAGTTCTTC. Protein product: CASSEQDRSYNEQFF.

This chain uses TRBV5-1 with TRBJ2-7, with a tentative D call TRBD2 (5 bases). The V gene lost 4 bases and the J gene lost 6 bases, with 20 bases spanning the gap. CDR1 and CDR2 (germline): SGHRS, YFSETQ. CDR3 size: 15 residues. The CDR3 reads CASSNDYPSSSEQYF. The DNA of the CDR3 is TGCGCCAGCAGCAACGACTATCCTAGTTCATCCGAGCAGTACTTC.

The chain carries TRBV6-4 and TRBJ1-4, with D perhaps TRBD1 (5 bases). The V gene lost 4 bases and the J gene lost 2 bases, with 11 bases spanning the gap. The CDR3 loop spans 15 amino acids. Germline V gene sequence: CDR1 MRHNA, CDR2 SNTAGT. For the CDR3, the DNA is TGTGCCAGCAGTGGTACCGCAGGGACTAATGAAAAACTGTTTTTT. It encodes CASSGTAGTNEKLFF.

The CDR3 loop reads CASSWGGEETQYF. In DNA form, the CDR3 reads TGCGCCAGCAGCTGGGGGGGCGAAGAGACCCAGTACTTC. The chain employs TRBV5-1 and TRBJ2-5; D might be TRBD2 (7 bases). Germline CDR1 is SGHRS and CDR2 is YFSETQ. The CDR3 has 13 amino acids. Deletions cut 3 bases from V and 3 bases from J, with 9 bases between. Together with reference TRBV5-1 and TRBJ2-5, the CDR3 gives the full variable domain: KAGVTQTPRYLIKTRGQQVTLSCSPISGHRSVSWYQQTPGQGLQFLFEYFSETQRNKGNFPGRFSGRQFSNSRSEMNVSTLELGDSALYLCASSWGGEETQYFGPGTRLLVL.

This chain joins TRBV19 and TRBJ1-4, with D uncertain. The ends were cut back, 9 bases at V and 4 bases at J, with 15 bases in the middle. CDR1 and CDR2 (germline): LNHDA, SQIVND (reference sequence). The CDR3 covers 14 residues. The CDR3 DNA is TGTGCCAGCCGATCGACGGGTATTAATGAAAAACTGTTTTTT. It specifies CASRSTGINEKLFF.

The rearrangement links TRBV20-1 to TRBJ2-5; no reliable D call. CDR3 length: 11 residues. V dropped 0 bases and J dropped 7 bases, with 6 bases sitting between them. CDR1 and CDR2 (germline): DFQATT, SNEGSKA (reference sequence). For the CDR3, the DNA is TGCAGTGCTAGAGATTCTCGGACCCAGTACTTC. Translated: CSARDSRTQYF.

V usage is TRBV30 and J usage is TRBJ1-4; D ambiguous. Per germline, CDR1 GTSNPN and CDR2 SVGIG (reference sequence). V lost 2 bases and J lost 5, with 9 bases in between. This CDR3 has 13 amino acids. CDR3 coding DNA: TGTGCCTGGAGTTTAGTTATGAATGAAAAACTGTTTTTT. Amino acids: CAWSLVMNEKLFF. Looking up the rest from reference TRBV30 and TRBJ1-4 gives the full variable domain: SQTIHQWPATLVQPVGSPLSLECTVEGTSNPNLYWYRQAAGRGLQLLFYSVGIGQISSEVPQNLSASRPQDRQFILSSKKLLLSDSGFYLCAWSLVMNEKLFFGSGTQLSVL.

The chain couples TRBV6-4 to TRBJ1-2; D perhaps matches TRBD1 (6 bases). The CDR3 consists of 12 residues. V gave up 5 bases and J gave up 8 bases, with 12 bases separating them. In germline, CDR1 is MRHNA, CDR2 SNTAGT. The CDR3 spells CASSNRESGYTF. CDR3 DNA sequence: TGTGCCAGCAGTAACAGGGAATCGGGCTACACCTTC.

Points on this clone: In the same sample, other DNA sequences code for this CDR3. The chain employs TRBV6-5 and TRBJ1-3, with D possibly TRBD1 on 5 matching bases. This CDR3 comprises 14 residues. Trimming removed 2 bases from V and 3 bases from J, with 8 bases in between. Germline V gives CDR1 MNHEY, CDR2 SVGAGI. CDR3 loop: CASSYGGGGNTIYF. CDR3 bases: TGTGCCAGCAGTTACGGGGGGGGTGGAAACACCATATATTTT.

This chain joins TRBV7-9 and TRBJ1-2, with 11 bases lining up with TRBD1. The germline gives CDR1 SEHNR, CDR2 FQNEAQ (reference sequence). There are 17 residues in the CDR3. The V segment lost 3 bases and the J segment 6 bases; nucleotides outside the gene matches: 12. The CDR3 reads CASSFIAGTGGSDGYTF. In DNA, the CDR3 is TGTGCCAGCAGCTTCATCGCCGGGACAGGGGGTTCTGATGGCTACACCTTC.

V gene TRBV6-6 combines with J gene TRBJ2-1, with 9 bases lining up with TRBD1. This CDR3 has 16 amino acids. With V trimmed by 2 bases and J by 8 bases, 10 bases remained unmatched. Germline lookup yields CDR1 MNHNY and CDR2 SVGAGI (reference sequence). CDR3 bases: TGTGCCAGCAGTTACCGACCCGGGACAGGGCCCGATGAGCAGTTCTTC. Its translation: CASSYRPGTGPDEQFF.

The V and J genes are TRBV4-2 and TRBJ1-4, with a possible D match to TRBD1 (5 bases). CDR1 LGHNA and CDR2 YNFKEQ come from the germline V gene. CDR3 length equals 15 residues. The V end lost 0 bases, the J end lost 8 bases, and 13 bases lay between the germline ends. The CDR3 DNA follows: TGTGCCAGCAGCCAAGACCCGGGGGAAAGGGAAAAACTGTTTTTT. It codes for CASSQDPGEREKLFF.

This clone was counted only a few times. V usage is TRBV28 and J usage is TRBJ1-2; D not resolved. In germline, CDR1 is MDHEN, CDR2 SYDVKM. With 0 bases removed from V and 4 bases from J, the gap between germline ends came to 9 bases. The CDR3 loop spans 14 amino acids. CDR3 protein: CASSLWGNPYGYTF. In DNA form, the CDR3 reads TGTGCCAGCAGTTTATGGGGCAATCCCTATGGCTACACCTTC.

The chain couples TRBV9 to TRBJ2-3, with D hard to call. The CDR3 contains 14 residues. V dropped 6 bases and J dropped 1 base, with 12 bases sitting between them. The germline V gene has CDR1 SGDLS and CDR2 YYNGEE. Here the CDR3 reads CASTRGLGTDTQYF. The CDR3 DNA sequence: TGTGCCAGCACACGCGGTCTTGGCACAGATACGCAGTATTTT.

The chain is built from TRBV6-5 and TRBJ2-5; possibly TRBD2 for D (5 bases). The germline V and J ends were trimmed by 6 bases and 5 bases, with 10 bases remaining between them. CDR3 size: 12 residues. Per germline, CDR1 MNHEY and CDR2 SVGAGI. The CDR3 region has the DNA TGTGCCAGCAGGCGAGGGTCGGAGACCCAGTACTTC. Translation: CASRRGSETQYF.

This sequence joins TRBV6-5 and TRBJ1-2; D may be TRBD1 (6 bases). Trimming pared 6 bases from V and 4 bases from J, leaving 18 bases between. Germline V gives CDR1 MNHEY, CDR2 SVGAGI. The CDR3 runs 15 residues. The CDR3 loop reads CASSFRDKPPYGYTF. In DNA, the CDR3 is TGTGCCAGCAGCTTCCGGGACAAGCCTCCCTATGGCTACACCTTC.

V gene TRBV5-5 combines with J gene TRBJ2-2; tentatively, D is TRBD1 (6 bases). This CDR3 is built from 13 residues. V was trimmed by 0 bases and J by 7 bases, leaving 7 bases between them. Germline CDR1 is SGHKS and CDR2 is YYEKEE (reference sequence). CDR3 region: CASSLARGGELFF. The CDR3 DNA reads as TGTGCCAGCAGCTTGGCCAGGGGCGGGGAGCTGTTTTTT.

The chain links TRBV28 to TRBJ1-4; D not resolved. Trimming cost V 6 bases and J 6 bases, with 8 bases left between them. This CDR3 spans 12 amino acids. Germline CDR1 reads MDHEN; CDR2 reads SYDVKM. CDR3 in DNA: TGTGCCAGCAGCCCTCCCCATGAAAAACTGTTTTTT. Protein: CASSPPHEKLFF.

This chain joins TRBV6-5 and TRBJ2-3; 13 bases map to TRBD2. The CDR3 covers 15 residues. Germline lookup yields CDR1 MNHEY and CDR2 SVGAGI. Unmatched junction bases numbered 6, after V lost 6 bases and J lost 6 bases. Here the CDR3 reads CASSLLAGGADTQYF. DNA of the CDR3: TGTGCCAGCAGCCTACTAGCGGGGGGGGCGGATACGCAGTATTTT.

CDR3 bases: TGCGCCAGCTCCCGGGAACCCCGGGAGCAGTACTTC. Translated, it gives CASSREPREQYF. The chain joins TRBV23-1 to TRBJ2-7, with a tentative D call TRBD2 (5 bases). TRBV23-1 is treated as an ORF (open reading frame) with a function not yet certain. The V gene lost 8 bases and the J gene lost 7 bases, with 15 bases spanning the gap. The CDR3 contains 12 residues.

CDR3: CASSVLTGGRAEAFF. The CDR3 bases are TGTGCCAGCAGCGTACTCACAGGGGGAAGGGCTGAAGCTTTCTTT. This chain joins TRBV9 and TRBJ1-1, with 8 bases fitting TRBD1. V dropped 1 base and J dropped 6; count of bases not matched to a gene: 8. Germline-derived CDR1 and CDR2 are SGDLS and YYNGEE. The CDR3 covers 15 residues.

This chain links TRBV10-3 with TRBJ2-1; D unresolved. The CDR3 length is 15 residues. Trimming left V 3 bases short and J 1 base short, with 10 bases between. CDR1 and CDR2 from the germline V gene are ENHRY and SYGVKD. The CDR3, as DNA: TGTGCCATCAGTGATCTCGGGTCATCCTACAATGAGCAGTTCTTC. This encodes CAISDLGSSYNEQFF.

The genes are TRBV19 and TRBJ2-1; TRBD2 matches 9 bases. V shed 4 bases and J 8 bases; nucleotides not matched to a gene: 6. This CDR3 contains 14 residues. From germline, CDR1 is LNHDA and CDR2 SQIVND (reference sequence). CDR3 loop: CASSTVAGVDEQFF. The CDR3 DNA reads TGTGCCAGTAGTACGGTAGCGGGAGTGGATGAGCAGTTCTTC.

The chain links TRBV10-3 to TRBJ1-1; D gene uncertain. CDR3 size: 14 residues. V lost 2 bases and J 2 bases, leaving 9 bases between the germline ends. Germline V lookup: CDR1 ENHRY, CDR2 SYGVKD. Here the CDR3 reads CAISEPEHNTEAFF. The CDR3 DNA reads as TGTGCCATCAGTGAGCCTGAACATAACACTGAAGCTTTCTTT.

The rearrangement uses TRBV30 and TRBJ2-2; maybe TRBD2 (5 bases). There are 16 residues in the CDR3. Between the trimmed V and J ends, which lost 0 bases and 5 bases, there was a span of 16 bases. CDR1 and CDR2 (germline): GTSNPN, SVGIG (reference sequence). The CDR3 sequence: CAWSVRHLSGTGELFF. As DNA, the CDR3 is TGTGCCTGGAGTGTCAGGCACCTTTCGGGGACCGGGGAGCTGTTTTTT.

The chain uses TRBV7-8 and TRBJ2-5, with TRBD2 matching over 13 bases. CDR1 is SGHVS, CDR2 FQNEAQ, per germline. The CDR3 totals 15 residues. Trimming at V came to 5 bases and at J to 4 bases, leaving 4 bases not matched to a gene. The CDR3 spells CASSQRTSGRETQYF. CDR3 nucleotides: TGTGCCAGCAGCCAAAGGACTAGCGGGAGAGAGACCCAGTACTTC.

The gene calls are TRBV28 and TRBJ1-4; a possible D gene is TRBD1 (6 bases). V lost 6 bases and J lost 0, with 8 bases in between. The CDR3 runs to 14 residues. The germline V gene encodes CDR1 MDHEN and CDR2 SYDVKM. The CDR3 DNA sequence: TGTGCCAGCAGCCGGACAGCAACTAATGAAAAACTGTTTTTT. Encoded protein: CASSRTATNEKLFF.

The chain combines TRBV5-1 with TRBJ2-7, with 11 bases matching TRBD2. Germline CDR1 SGHRS, CDR2 YFSETQ. The CDR3 consists of 15 residues. V dropped 1 base and J dropped 3; count of bases not matched to a gene: 3. The chain's CDR3 is CASSLLGLADYEQYF. CDR3 bases: TGCGCCAGCAGCTTGTTGGGACTAGCGGACTACGAGCAGTACTTC.

V is TRBV28 and J is TRBJ2-7; the D gene is possibly TRBD2 (5 bases). This CDR3 has 16 residues. V was clipped by 2 bases and J by 6 bases, with 20 bases between them. The germline V gene encodes CDR1 MDHEN and CDR2 SYDVKM. CDR3 residues: CASSLGRAGLRGEQYF. The CDR3 DNA reads TGTGCCAGCAGTTTAGGCCGTGCGGGTTTAAGAGGCGAGCAGTACTTC.

The rearrangement joins TRBV5-1 to TRBJ1-1; 7 bases agree with TRBD1. The germline CDR1 and CDR2 sequences are SGHRS and YFSETQ. The CDR3 is made up of 14 amino acids. Trimming took 0 bases from V and 6 from J; bases not matched to a gene: 5. The CDR3 region has the DNA TGCGCCAGCAGCTTGGGACAGGGTCCGGCTGAAGCTTTCTTT. Translating gives CASSLGQGPAEAFF.

This chain links TRBV5-1 with TRBJ1-2, with unresolved D. The CDR3 is 14 amino acids. Trimming cost V 2 bases and J 7 bases, with 15 bases left between them. In germline, CDR1 is SGHRS, CDR2 YFSETQ. The CDR3 here is CASSFDAPRGGYTF. The CDR3 bases are TGCGCCAGCAGCTTCGACGCGCCCCGAGGTGGCTACACCTTC.

This clone has just a few counts. J is TRBJ2-5 and V is TRBV7-2, with TRBD1 as a possible D gene (6 bases). CDR3 length: 14 residues. The germline V and J ends were trimmed by 5 bases and 2 bases, with 12 bases remaining between them. Germline CDR1 reads SGHTA; CDR2 reads FQGNSA. Here the CDR3 reads CASSVPGQQETQYF. DNA for the CDR3: TGTGCCAGCAGCGTACCGGGACAACAAGAGACCCAGTACTTC.